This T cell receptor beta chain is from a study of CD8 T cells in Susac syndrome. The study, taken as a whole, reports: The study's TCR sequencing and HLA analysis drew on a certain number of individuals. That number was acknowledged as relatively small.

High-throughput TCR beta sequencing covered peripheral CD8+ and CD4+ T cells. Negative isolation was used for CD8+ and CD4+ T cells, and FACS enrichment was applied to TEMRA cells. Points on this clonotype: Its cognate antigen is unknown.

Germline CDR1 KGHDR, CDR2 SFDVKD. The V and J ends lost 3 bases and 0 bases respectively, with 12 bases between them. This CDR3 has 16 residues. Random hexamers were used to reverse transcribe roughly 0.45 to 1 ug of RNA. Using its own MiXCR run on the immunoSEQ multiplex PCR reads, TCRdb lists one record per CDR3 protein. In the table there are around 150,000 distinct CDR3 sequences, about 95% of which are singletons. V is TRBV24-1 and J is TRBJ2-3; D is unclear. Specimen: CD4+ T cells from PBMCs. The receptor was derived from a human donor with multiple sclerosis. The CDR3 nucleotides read TGTGCCACCAGTGATGCGGTGCCTACTAGCACAGATACGCAGTATTTT. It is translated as CATSDAVPTSTDTQYF.